This TCR beta chain emerged from a study of CD8+ T cells in alopecia areata. Looking at the study overall: Tofacitinib therapy lasting 6 to 18 months was followed by 6 months off drug.

This clone has just a few counts. In each case, RNA was isolated and then reverse transcribed into cDNA as the sequencing template. Libraries were prepared by immunoSEQ multiplex PCR; TCRdb keeps only in-frame clonotypes and omits some of them. The sample includes some 180,000 clones, 45% to 60% seen only once; the top ten take 10%. Germline-derived CDR1 and CDR2 are LNHNV and YYDKDF (reference sequence). V lost 3 bases and J 3 bases, leaving 22 bases between the germline ends. This CDR3 region has 18 residues. The treatment was: oral pan-JAK inhibitor, 5-10 mg twice daily. The chain recombines TRBV15 with TRBJ2-3, with D perhaps TRBD1 (6 bases). This sequence originates from a human donor with alopecia areata. The starting material was CD8+ T cells sorted from blood, obtained around week 53, from a patient treated with tofacitinib. In nucleotides, the CDR3 is TGTGCCACCAGCAGGGGGGCCCTCTCTAGTCATGAGACAGATACGCAGTATTTT. Residues: CATSRGALSSHETDTQYF. The full variable domain, completed using reference TRBV15 and TRBJ2-3, is DAMVIQNPRYQVTQFGKPVTLSCSQTLNHNVMYWYQQKSSQAPKLLFHYYDKDFNNEADTPDNFQSRRPNTSFCFLDIRSPGLGDTAMYLCATSRGALSSHETDTQYFGPGTRLTVL.